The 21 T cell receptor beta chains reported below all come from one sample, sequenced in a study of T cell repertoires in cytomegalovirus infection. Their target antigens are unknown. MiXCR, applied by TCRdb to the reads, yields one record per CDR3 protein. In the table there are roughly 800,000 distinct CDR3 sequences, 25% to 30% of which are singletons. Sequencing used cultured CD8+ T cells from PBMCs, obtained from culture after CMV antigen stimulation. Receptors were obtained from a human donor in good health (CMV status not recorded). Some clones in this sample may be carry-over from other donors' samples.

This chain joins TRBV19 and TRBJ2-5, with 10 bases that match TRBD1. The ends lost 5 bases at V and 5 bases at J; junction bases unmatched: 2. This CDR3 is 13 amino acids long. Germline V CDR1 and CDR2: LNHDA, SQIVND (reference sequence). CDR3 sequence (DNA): TGTGCCAGTAGTGGACAGGGGGATGAGACCCAGTACTTC. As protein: CASSGQGDETQYF.

In nucleotides, the CDR3 is TGTGCCAGCAGCTTCGACACGAACACAGATACGCAGTATTTT. It translates to CASSFDTNTDTQYF. V usage is TRBV5-6 and J usage is TRBJ2-3; no reliable D call. The CDR3 covers 14 residues. V was pared by 2 bases and J by 2 bases, with 9 bases between. Germline V CDR1 and CDR2: SGHDT, YYEEEE.

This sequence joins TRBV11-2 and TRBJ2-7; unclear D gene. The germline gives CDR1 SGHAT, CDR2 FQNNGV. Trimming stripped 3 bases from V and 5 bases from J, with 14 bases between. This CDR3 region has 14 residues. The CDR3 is CASSFTRSLNEQYF. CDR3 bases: TGTGCCAGCAGCTTTACGAGGTCCCTCAACGAGCAGTACTTC.

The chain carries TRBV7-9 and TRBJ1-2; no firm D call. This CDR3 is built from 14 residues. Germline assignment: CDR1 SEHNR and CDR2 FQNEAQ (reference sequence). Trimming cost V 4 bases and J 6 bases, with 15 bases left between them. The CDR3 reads CASSSLKFGDGYTF. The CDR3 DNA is TGTGCCAGCAGCTCACTTAAATTTGGGGATGGCTACACCTTC. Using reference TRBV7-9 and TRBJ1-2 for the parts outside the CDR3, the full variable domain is DTGVSQNPRHKITKRGQNVTFRCDPISEHNRLYWYRQTLGQGPEFLTYFQNEAQLEKSRLLSDRFSAERPKGSFSTLEIQRTEQGDSAMYLCASSSLKFGDGYTFGSGTRLTVV.

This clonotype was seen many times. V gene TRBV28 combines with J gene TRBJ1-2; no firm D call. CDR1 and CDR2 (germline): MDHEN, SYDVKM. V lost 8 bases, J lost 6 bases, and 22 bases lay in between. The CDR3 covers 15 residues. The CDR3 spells CASSTPTKGRHGYTF. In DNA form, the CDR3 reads TGTGCCAGCTCCACCCCGACAAAAGGGAGGCATGGCTACACCTTC.

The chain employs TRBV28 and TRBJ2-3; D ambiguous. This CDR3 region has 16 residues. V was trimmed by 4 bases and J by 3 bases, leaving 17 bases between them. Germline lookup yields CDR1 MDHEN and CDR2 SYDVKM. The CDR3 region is CASSYLTVAGTDTQYF. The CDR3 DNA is TGTGCCAGCAGTTACTTGACCGTGGCAGGAACAGATACGCAGTATTTT.

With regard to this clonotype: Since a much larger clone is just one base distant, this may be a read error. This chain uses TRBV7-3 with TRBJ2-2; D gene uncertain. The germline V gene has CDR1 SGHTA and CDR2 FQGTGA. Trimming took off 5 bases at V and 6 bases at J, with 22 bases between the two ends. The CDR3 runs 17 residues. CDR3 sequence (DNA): TGTGCCAGCAGCCCCTCCATGGACCGGCGGTTTCCCGGGGAGCTGTTTTTT. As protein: CASSPSMDRRFPGELFF.

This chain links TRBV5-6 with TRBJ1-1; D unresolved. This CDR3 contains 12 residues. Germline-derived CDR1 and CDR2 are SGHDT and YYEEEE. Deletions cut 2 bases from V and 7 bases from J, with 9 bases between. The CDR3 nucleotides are TGTGCCAGCAGCTTATTAGAAAATGAAGCTTTCTTT. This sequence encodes CASSLLENEAFF. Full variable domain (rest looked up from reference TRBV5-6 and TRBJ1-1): DAGVTQSPTHLIKTRGQQVTLRCSPKSGHDTVSWYQQALGQGPQFIFQYYEEEERQRGNFPDRFSGHQFPNYSSELNVNALLLGDSALYLCASSLLENEAFFGQGTRLTVV.

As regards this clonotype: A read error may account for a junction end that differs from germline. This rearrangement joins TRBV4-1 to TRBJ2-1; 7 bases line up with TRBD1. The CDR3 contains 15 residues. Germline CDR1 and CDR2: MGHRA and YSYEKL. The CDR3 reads CASSPDRPLGDEQFF. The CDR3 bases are TGTGCCAGCAGCCCGGACAGGCCTTTAGGAGATGAGCAGTTCTTC.

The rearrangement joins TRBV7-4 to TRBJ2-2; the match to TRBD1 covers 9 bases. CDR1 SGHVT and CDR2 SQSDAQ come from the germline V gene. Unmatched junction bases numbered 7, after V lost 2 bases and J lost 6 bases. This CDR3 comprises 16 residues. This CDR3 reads CASSLLDRGEAGELFF. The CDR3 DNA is TGTGCCAGCAGCTTATTGGACAGGGGAGAAGCCGGGGAGCTGTTTTTT.

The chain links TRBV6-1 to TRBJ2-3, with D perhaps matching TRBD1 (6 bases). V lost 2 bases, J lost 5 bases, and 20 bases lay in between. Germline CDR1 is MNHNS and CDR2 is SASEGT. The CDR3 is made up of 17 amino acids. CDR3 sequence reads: CASSEPIYRVGEDTQYF. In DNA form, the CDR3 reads TGTGCCAGCAGTGAACCCATCTACAGGGTCGGAGAAGATACGCAGTATTTT.

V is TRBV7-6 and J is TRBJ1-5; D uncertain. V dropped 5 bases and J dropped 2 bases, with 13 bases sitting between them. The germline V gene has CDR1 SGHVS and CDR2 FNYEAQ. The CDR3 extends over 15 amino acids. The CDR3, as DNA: TGTGCCAGCAGCCCCGGGCTATATGGCAATCAGCCCCAGCATTTT. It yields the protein CASSPGLYGNQPQHF.

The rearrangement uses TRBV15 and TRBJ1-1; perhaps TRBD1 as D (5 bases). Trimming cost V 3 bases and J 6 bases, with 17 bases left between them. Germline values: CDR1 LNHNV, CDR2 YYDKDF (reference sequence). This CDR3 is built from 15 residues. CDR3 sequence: CATSRTGGKFAEAFF. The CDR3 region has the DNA TGTGCCACCAGCAGGACTGGGGGAAAATTCGCTGAAGCTTTCTTT.

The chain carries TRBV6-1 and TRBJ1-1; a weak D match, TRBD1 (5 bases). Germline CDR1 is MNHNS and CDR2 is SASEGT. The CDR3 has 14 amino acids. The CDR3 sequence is CAVKGGRVNTEAFF. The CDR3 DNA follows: TGTGCAGTTAAGGGAGGCAGGGTAAACACTGAAGCTTTCTTT.

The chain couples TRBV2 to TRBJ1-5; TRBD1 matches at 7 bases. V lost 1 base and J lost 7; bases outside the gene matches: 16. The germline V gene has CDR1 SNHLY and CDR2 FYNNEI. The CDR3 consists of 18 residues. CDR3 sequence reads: CASSEDPRTGPGRQPQHF. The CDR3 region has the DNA TGTGCCAGCAGTGAAGATCCCCGGACAGGACCTGGCCGACAGCCCCAGCATTTT.

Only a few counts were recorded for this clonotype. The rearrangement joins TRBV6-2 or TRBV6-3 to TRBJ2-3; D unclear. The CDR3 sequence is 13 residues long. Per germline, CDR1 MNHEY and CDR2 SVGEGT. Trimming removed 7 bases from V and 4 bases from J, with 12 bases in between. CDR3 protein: CASKSIPADTQYF. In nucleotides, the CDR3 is TGTGCCAGCAAGTCCATCCCGGCAGATACGCAGTATTTT.

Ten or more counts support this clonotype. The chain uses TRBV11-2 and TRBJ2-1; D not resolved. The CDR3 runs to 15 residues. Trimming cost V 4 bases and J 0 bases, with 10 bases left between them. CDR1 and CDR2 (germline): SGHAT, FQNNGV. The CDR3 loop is CASSSYQSSYNEQFF. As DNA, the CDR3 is TGTGCCAGCAGCTCTTATCAATCCTCCTACAATGAGCAGTTCTTC.

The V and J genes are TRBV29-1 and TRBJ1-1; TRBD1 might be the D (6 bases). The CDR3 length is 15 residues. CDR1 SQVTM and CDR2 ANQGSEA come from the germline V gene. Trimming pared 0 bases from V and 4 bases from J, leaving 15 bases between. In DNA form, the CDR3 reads TGCAGCGTTGAAGATCGAAGGGGGGGTAGCACTGAAGCTTTCTTT. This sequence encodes CSVEDRRGGSTEAFF.

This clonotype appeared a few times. In DNA, the CDR3 is TGTGCCAGCAGCTTTGGACAGGGATGGGACTCTGGAAACACCATATATTTT. The encoded protein is CASSFGQGWDSGNTIYF. The V call is TRBV7-6, the J call TRBJ1-3; 8 nucleotides line up with TRBD1. The CDR3 has 17 amino acids. From germline, CDR1 is SGHVS and CDR2 FNYEAQ. V shed 3 bases, J shed 0 bases, and the junction held 7 bases outside the gene matches. Full variable domain (remainder filled in from reference TRBV7-6 and TRBJ1-3): GAGVSQSPRYKVTKRGQDVALRCDPISGHVSLYWYRQALGQGPEFLTYFNYEAQQDKSGLPNDRFSAERPEGSISTLTIQRTEQRDSAMYRCASSFGQGWDSGNTIYFGEGSWLTVV.

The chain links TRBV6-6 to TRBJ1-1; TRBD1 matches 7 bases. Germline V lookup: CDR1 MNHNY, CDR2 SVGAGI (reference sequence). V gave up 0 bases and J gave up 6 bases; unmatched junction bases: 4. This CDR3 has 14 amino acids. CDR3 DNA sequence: TGTGCCAGCAGTTACTCCGGGACAGTCTCTGAAGCTTTCTTT. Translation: CASSYSGTVSEAFF.

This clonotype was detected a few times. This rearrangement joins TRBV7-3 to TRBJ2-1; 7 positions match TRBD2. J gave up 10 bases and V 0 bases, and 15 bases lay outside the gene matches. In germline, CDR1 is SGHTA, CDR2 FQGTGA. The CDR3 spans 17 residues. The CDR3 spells CASSLTDAWGGNQEQFF. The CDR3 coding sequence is TGTGCCAGCAGCTTAACGGACGCCTGGGGGGGAAATCAGGAGCAGTTCTTC.